This T cell receptor beta chain was found in a study of blood T cell repertoires in COVID-19. Study background: Sites in the United States, Italy and Spain provided acute and convalescent COVID-19 samples.

Some clones are missing from TCRdb's copy, which holds only in-frame ones; the method was immunoSEQ multiplex PCR. The table has approximately 250,000 clones, approximately 86% seen once; the top ten hold around 6.4%. Trimming pared 0 bases from V and 2 bases from J, leaving 11 bases between. Germline V lookup: CDR1 LNHNV, CDR2 YYDKDF (reference sequence). The CDR3 is 16 amino acids. This clonotype originated in a woman aged 60-75 years with active or convalescent COVID-19. The rearrangement links TRBV15 to TRBJ1-3; D perhaps matches TRBD1 (6 bases). Sequencing was performed on peripheral blood. CDR3 amino acids: CATSRDGAGAGNTIYF. For the CDR3, the DNA is TGTGCCACCAGCAGAGATGGGGCAGGGGCTGGAAACACCATATATTTT.